These T cell receptor beta chains were read from a single sample in a study of blood T cell repertoires in COVID-19. Clones were read by immunoSEQ multiplex PCR, and TCRdb kept only the in-frame ones, dropping some. Of about 430,000 clones listed, approximately 91% are singletons. Sequencing input: PBMCs or T cells enriched from blood (not recorded which). These TCRs come from a woman in her late teens or twenties who had been exposed to COVID-19. Both conserved end residues are part of each CDR3. D genes are given only for firm matches.

v_call	j_call	d_call	cdr3_nt	cdr3_aa
TRBV9	TRBJ2-1	NA	TGTGCCAGCGGGGGCCTTTTGAATGAGCAGTTCTTC	CASGGLLNEQFF
TRBV4-2	TRBJ2-3	TRBD2	TGTGCCAGCAGCCAAACGCCCTGGACTAGCGGGGGGAATAATGGAGATACGCAGTATTTT	CASSQTPWTSGGNNGDTQYF
TRBV28	TRBJ2-7	TRBD1	TGTGCCAGCAGATCACAGGGGGACCCCTACGAGCAGTACTTC	CASRSQGDPYEQYF
TRBV2	TRBJ1-5	TRBD1	TGTGCCAGCAGTGTCTCTCTGTGGGGACAGGGGAATCAGCCCCAGCATTTT	CASSVSLWGQGNQPQHF
TRBV7-2	TRBJ2-2	NA	TGTGCCAGCAGCCTACAGGGAGCCAGGGACACCGGGGAGCTGTTTTTT	CASSLQGARDTGELFF
TRBV7-3	TRBJ1-1	NA	TGTGCCAGCAGCCCTACGGGTCCTGAAGCTTTCTTT	CASSPTGPEAFF
TRBV27	TRBJ1-5	TRBD1	TGTGCCAGCAGTTTGGTCGGGACAGGGAATCAGCCCCAGCATTTT	CASSLVGTGNQPQHF
TRBV6-5	TRBJ2-1	TRBD1	TGTGCCAGCAGTTACGTGACAGGGGACAATGAGCAGTTCTTC	CASSYVTGDNEQFF
TRBV7-6	TRBJ1-1	NA	TGTGCCAGCAGCTTAGAGGTCGGTGGACAGGAAGCTTTCTTT	CASSLEVGGQEAFF
TRBV9	TRBJ2-3	TRBD2	TGTGCCAGCAGCGTCGGCGGGGGGGTTAGCACAGATACGCAGTATTTT	CASSVGGGVSTDTQYF
TRBV5-1	TRBJ1-1	NA	TGCGCCAGCAGCTTGATAGGGGAGGTGACTGAAGCTTTCTTT	CASSLIGEVTEAFF
TRBV2	TRBJ1-4	TRBD1	TGTGCCAGCGGACAGGGTACAAGAACTAATGAAAAACTGTTTTTT	CASGQGTRTNEKLFF
TRBV11-2	TRBJ2-1	TRBD2	TGTGCCAGCAGCCCAACGGGCGGGAGGGATTACAATGAGCAGTTCTTC	CASSPTGGRDYNEQFF
TRBV27	TRBJ1-1	TRBD1	TGTGCCAGCAGTACACATCCGGGACAGCAAATGAACACTGAAGCTTTCTTT	CASSTHPGQQMNTEAFF